These T cell receptor beta chains were read from a single sample in a study of blood T cell repertoires in COVID-19. Sequencing was performed with immunoSEQ multiplex PCR; in TCRdb, only in-frame clones are kept and a portion is missing. Of tens of thousands of clones in the sample, 85% to 90% are singletons; the top ten hold 25% to 35%. The sequencing sample was made of peripheral blood. The source of these receptors is a human donor in a cohort sampled during active COVID-19. Each CDR3 is given with its conserved first and last residue. Fields, in order: V gene, J gene, CDR3 protein.

V gene: TRBV6-2/TRBV6-3; J gene: TRBJ1-2; CDR3 protein: CASSARGNYGYTF
V gene: TRBV6-6; J gene: TRBJ1-2; CDR3 protein: CASSSRDSAYGYTF
V gene: TRBV30; J gene: TRBJ2-2; CDR3 protein: CAWTSGTNTGELFF
V gene: TRBV6-5; J gene: TRBJ1-1; CDR3 protein: CASSYNGQNTEAFF
V gene: TRBV11-2; J gene: TRBJ2-7; CDR3 protein: CASSYRLAGGPKTRDEQYF
V gene: TRBV16; J gene: TRBJ2-4; CDR3 protein: CASSQSEGAGQYF
V gene: TRBV7-2; J gene: TRBJ2-3; CDR3 protein: CASSKQVLRGSTDTQYF
V gene: TRBV7-9; J gene: TRBJ1-2; CDR3 protein: CASSLTAGTGSGYTF
V gene: TRBV7-2; J gene: TRBJ2-3; CDR3 protein: CASSSGGGASSTQYF
V gene: TRBV9; J gene: TRBJ2-1; CDR3 protein: CASSSRTGMGYNEQFF
V gene: TRBV11-2; J gene: TRBJ2-3; CDR3 protein: CASSSRLAGETSTDTQYF
V gene: TRBV13; J gene: TRBJ2-7; CDR3 protein: CASSSGQGFREQYF
V gene: TRBV4-3; J gene: TRBJ2-2; CDR3 protein: CASSQAYPTTGMENTGELFF
V gene: TRBV6-5; J gene: TRBJ2-5; CDR3 protein: CASTRGETQYF
V gene: TRBV5-1; J gene: TRBJ2-2; CDR3 protein: CASSLADSGGKGAGELFF
V gene: TRBV24-1; J gene: TRBJ2-2; CDR3 protein: CATSDSGTASRGELFF
V gene: TRBV2; J gene: TRBJ1-2; CDR3 protein: CASSLGQFYGYTF
V gene: TRBV19; J gene: TRBJ1-1; CDR3 protein: CASSVGRENTEAFF
V gene: TRBV27; J gene: TRBJ1-1; CDR3 protein: CASSFGGSYTEAFF
V gene: TRBV2; J gene: TRBJ2-3; CDR3 protein: CASSGLAGGPDTQYF
V gene: TRBV30; J gene: TRBJ1-3; CDR3 protein: CAWSTTGKIAGNTIYF
V gene: TRBV19; J gene: TRBJ1-6; CDR3 protein: CASSIFSNSPLHF
V gene: TRBV28; J gene: TRBJ1-2; CDR3 protein: CASTDTGYYGYTF
V gene: TRBV19; J gene: TRBJ1-1; CDR3 protein: CASTSDRVATEAFF
V gene: TRBV6-6; J gene: TRBJ2-7; CDR3 protein: CASRPATGGGSYEQYF
V gene: TRBV10-3; J gene: TRBJ1-1; CDR3 protein: CAISATGTDTEAFF